Shown below are 21 T cell receptor beta chains from a single sample sequenced in a study of T cell clonality in common variable immunodeficiency. Profiled with immunoSEQ multiplex PCR; TCRdb holds only in-frame clones, not every one. Recorded here are some 32,000 clones, none singletons. Material: peripheral blood mononuclear cells. The receptors stem from a person aged 18-70 years in good health.

This clone was found many times. The read halts 3 residues ahead of the CDR3 end, with the missing end drawn from the germline J gene. J is TRBJ2-3 and V is TRBV29-1; D is possibly TRBD2 (5 bases). Trimming removed 5 bases at V and 1 base at J, with 13 bases between. The CDR3 extends over 14 amino acids. Germline V CDR1 and CDR2: SQVTM, ANQGSEA. The CDR3 spells CSVRLSGGTDTQYF. The DNA read from the CDR3 is TGCAGCGTTCGTTTGTCCGGGGGCACAGATACG.

This clone has ten or more counts. The read finishes 3 residues shy of the CDR3 end, and the germline J gene is used to complete it. The rearrangement uses TRBV10-1 and TRBJ2-5; no reliable D call. Per germline, CDR1 WNHNN and CDR2 SYGVQD (reference sequence). The CDR3 is made up of 13 amino acids. Trimming removed 2 bases from V and 2 bases from J, with 6 bases in between. CDR3: CASSERLQETQYF. The covered CDR3 bases are TGCGCCAGCAGTGAGCGACTGCAAGAGACC.

This clone was seen a few times. The read ends 3 residues shy of where the CDR3 ends; the end is completed using the germline J gene. The chain combines TRBV2 with TRBJ2-2, with 7 bases fitting TRBD1. The germline V gene has CDR1 SNHLY and CDR2 FYNNEI. The CDR3 contains 13 residues. CDR3 loop: CASRVDRDEKLFF. The DNA read from the CDR3 is TGTGCCAGCAGGGTCGACAGGGACGAAAAG.

This clone was seen more than once but under ten times. With the read ending 3 residues before the CDR3 end, the germline J gene is used to fill in that end. The rearrangement uses TRBV7-6 and TRBJ2-7; a possible D gene is TRBD1 (6 bases). The length of the CDR3 is 17 residues. Germline CDR1 and CDR2: SGHVS and FNYEAQ. V lost 3 bases and J lost 2, with 20 bases in between. CDR3 DNA (partial): TGTGCCAGCAGCTTGGTACAGGGTATCGGGAAGCCCTACGAG. Amino acids: CASSLVQGIGKPYE. The full CDR3 protein reads CASSLVQGIGKPYEQYF. Complete variable domain (other parts from reference TRBV7-6 and TRBJ2-7): GAGVSQSPRYKVTKRGQDVALRCDPISGHVSLYWYRQALGQGPEFLTYFNYEAQQDKSGLPNDRFSAERPEGSISTLTIQRTEQRDSAMYRCASSLVQGIGKPYEQYFGPGTRLTVT.

CDR3 sequence: CASSTGTSGQETQYF. The CDR3 DNA, read in part, is TGCGCCAGCAGCACCGGGACTAGCGGCCAAGAGACC. The rearrangement uses TRBV5-1 and TRBJ2-5; 11 nucleotides agree with TRBD2. The read halts 3 residues ahead of the CDR3 end, with the missing end drawn from the germline J gene. The V gene end was trimmed by 4 bases and the J gene end by 1 base; junction bases not matched to a gene: 3. The CDR3 has 15 residues. CDR1 and CDR2 (germline): SGHRS, YFSETQ.

Points on this clone: The read ends 3 residues early relative to the CDR3; the germline J gene fills the gap. The V and J genes are TRBV7-8 and TRBJ1-1; D call uncertain. The CDR3 runs 13 residues. V lost 3 bases and J lost 3, with 8 bases in between. From germline, CDR1 is SGHVS and CDR2 FQNEAQ. CDR3 bases read: TGTGCCAGCAGCTTTCGAGGGTACACTGAA. This sequence encodes CASSFRGYTE. The CDR3 reads in full as CASSFRGYTEAFF.

Only a few counts were recorded for this clone. Sequencing ends 3 residues short of the CDR3 end; the germline J gene provides the rest. The chain employs TRBV11-2 and TRBJ2-7; 8 bases match TRBD1. CDR1 SGHAT and CDR2 FQNNGV come from the germline V gene. This CDR3 has 15 residues. The junction had 8 bases not matched to a gene; V was cut back by 5 bases and J by 2 bases. The CDR3 sequence: CASSPVTGVTYEQYF. CDR3 bases read: TGTGCCAGCAGCCCTGTGACAGGGGTCACCTACGAG.

This clone was seen many times. Read coverage stops 3 residues before the CDR3 terminus; the germline J gene supplies the remainder. The genes are TRBV30 and TRBJ2-2; TRBD1 aligns across 7 bases. The CDR3 consists of 14 residues. The germline CDR1 and CDR2 sequences are GTSNPN and SVGIG (reference sequence). J was trimmed by 3 bases and V by 3 bases; bases with no gene match: 4. The part of the CDR3 DNA that was read is TGTGCCTGGAGCCGGGGACAGTACACCGGGGAG. This codes for CAWSRGQYTGE. The entire CDR3 protein reads CAWSRGQYTGELFF.

In its sample, this clone was seen many times. The read is 3 residues too short to cover the CDR3 end, so that end is filled in from the germline J gene. The chain employs TRBV18 and TRBJ2-7; 9 bases map to TRBD2. Per the germline V gene, CDR1 is KGHSH and CDR2 is LQKENI. The CDR3 runs 15 residues. V gave up 0 bases and J gave up 0 bases; unmatched junction bases: 0. The covered CDR3 bases are TGTGCCAGCTCACCACCGGGACTAGCCTCCTACGAG. This codes for CASSPPGLASYE. The entire CDR3 is CASSPPGLASYEQYF.

This clone was found many times. From the germline J gene comes the end of the CDR3, since the read stops 3 residues before it. The chain uses TRBV5-1 and TRBJ2-1; 11 bases align to TRBD1. The germline CDR1 and CDR2 sequences are SGHRS and YFSETQ. The CDR3 contains 16 residues. Unmatched junction bases numbered 8, after V lost 0 bases and J lost 9 bases. CDR3 bases read: TGCGCCAGCAGCTTGGCCGAGGGGACAGGGGGTGGTGAG. Its translation: CASSLAEGTGGGE. In full, the CDR3 reads CASSLAEGTGGGEQFF.

This clone was found many times. The CDR3 end is not reached by the read, which stops 3 residues before it; the germline J gene fills it in. The chain has TRBV6-1 and TRBJ2-7, with D possibly being TRBD2 (5 bases). The CDR3 sequence is 12 residues long. Germline CDR1 and CDR2: MNHNS and SASEGT. V was cut by 7 bases and J by 5 bases, with 12 bases left in between. The sequenced part of the CDR3 DNA is TGTGCCAGCAATGACGGGGTCGACGAG. Its protein product is CASNDGVDE. In full, the CDR3 reads CASNDGVDEQYF.

This clone was counted at least ten times. The read stops 3 residues short of the end of the CDR3; the missing end is completed from the germline J gene. The rearrangement joins TRBV7-2 to TRBJ1-1; a possible D gene is TRBD1 (6 bases). The CDR3 spans 13 residues. From germline, CDR1 is SGHTA and CDR2 FQGNSA. V was pared by 8 bases and J by 3 bases, with 13 bases between. CDR3 region: CASGIQGDTEAFF. The CDR3 DNA, read in part, is TGTGCCAGCGGCATACAGGGTGACACTGAA.

This clone was recorded at least ten times. With the read ending 3 residues before the CDR3 end, the germline J gene is used to fill in that end. The V call is TRBV20-1, the J call TRBJ2-3, with 7 bases identical to TRBD2. Germline V CDR1 and CDR2: DFQATT, SNEGSKA (reference sequence). V shed 2 bases, J shed 1 base, and the junction held 6 bases outside the gene matches. The CDR3 spans 15 residues. CDR3 DNA, as far as it was read: TGCAGTGCTAGACAACTAGCGTTAGGCACAGATACG. As protein: CSARQLALGTDT. The full CDR3 protein reads CSARQLALGTDTQYF.

This clone showed up many times. With the read ending 3 residues before the CDR3 end, the germline J gene is used to fill in that end. The chain has TRBV30 and TRBJ2-3; 7 bases are a match to TRBD2. With V trimmed by 7 bases and J by 2 bases, 12 bases remained unmatched. Germline V gives CDR1 GTSNPN, CDR2 SVGIG (reference sequence). The CDR3 runs 15 residues. Partial CDR3 DNA: TGTGCCTTCGGACGGGGGGACCTCCACACAGATACG. It specifies CAFGRGDLHTDT. The complete CDR3 reads CAFGRGDLHTDTQYF. Full variable domain (remainder filled in from reference TRBV30 and TRBJ2-3): SQTIHQWPATLVQPVGSPLSLECTVEGTSNPNLYWYRQAAGRGLQLLFYSVGIGQISSEVPQNLSASRPQDRQFILSSKKLLLSDSGFYLCAFGRGDLHTDTQYFGPGTRLTVL.

This clone was counted at least ten times. The read finishes 3 residues shy of the CDR3 end, and the germline J gene is used to complete it. V usage is TRBV18 and J usage is TRBJ2-1; 9 bases are a match to TRBD2. V lost 1 base to trimming and J lost 5 bases; unmatched junction nucleotides: 6. Germline CDR1 KGHSH, CDR2 LQKENI. The CDR3 contains 16 residues. The CDR3 bases that were read are TGTGCCAGCTCACCACTGGCGGGAGGGTTCGACAATGAG. Amino acids: CASSPLAGGFDNE. The full CDR3 reads CASSPLAGGFDNEQFF. The full variable domain, rest sourced from reference TRBV18 and TRBJ2-1, is NAGVMQNPRHLVRRRGQEARLRCSPMKGHSHVYWYRQLPEEGLKFMVYLQKENIIDESGMPKERFSAEFPKEGPSILRIQQVVRGDSAAYFCASSPLAGGFDNEQFFGPGTRLTVL.

This clone was picked up a small number of times. The read is 3 residues too short to cover the CDR3 end, so that end is filled in from the germline J gene. The V call is TRBV7-3, the J call TRBJ1-2; no definite D call. This CDR3 contains 15 residues. Germline V CDR1 and CDR2: SGHTA, FQGTGA. The covered CDR3 bases are TGTGCCAGCAGCTTAATGCTAGCGGCATACAATGAC. This gives the protein CASSLMLAAYND. In full, the CDR3 reads CASSLMLAAYNDYTF.

This clone has at least ten counts. The CDR3 extends 3 residues past the end of the read, so its final part is completed from the germline J gene. The chain combines TRBV29-1 with TRBJ1-1; D might be TRBD1 (5 bases). Trimming took off 7 bases at V and 0 bases at J, with 9 bases between the two ends. CDR3 size: 12 residues. Germline V lookup: CDR1 SQVTM, CDR2 ANQGSEA. The CDR3 DNA, read in part, is TGCAGCGGGGGCCAGCTGAACACTGAA. As protein: CSGGQLNTE. The full-length CDR3 reads as CSGGQLNTEAFF.

In this sample, this clone turned up many times. The CDR3 end falls 3 residues outside the read, so it is completed with the germline J gene. The rearrangement joins TRBV5-1 to TRBJ2-2, with D unresolved. Germline values: CDR1 SGHRS, CDR2 YFSETQ. The CDR3 totals 14 residues. Trimming took 4 bases from V and 0 from J, leaving 7 bases between them. The covered CDR3 bases are TGCGCCAGCAGCCCAGACACGAACACCGGGGAG. Its protein product is CASSPDTNTGE. In full, the CDR3 is CASSPDTNTGELFF.

With respect to this clone: The germline gene is not matched at one end of the junction; a read error may be the cause. The read stops 3 residues short of the end of the CDR3; the missing end is completed from the germline J gene. The rearrangement uses TRBV20-1 and TRBJ2-7, with 10 bases lining up with TRBD2. The CDR3 sequence is 14 residues long. Germline CDR1 DFQATT, CDR2 SNEGSKA (reference sequence). The part of the CDR3 DNA that was read is TGCAGTGCTCGAGAACTAGCGGGGCCCTACGAG. It specifies CSARELAGPYE. The full CDR3 is CSARELAGPYEQYF.

This clone was counted ten times or more. The CDR3 DNA, read in part, is TGTGCCAGCAGCTTAGCGGGGCAGGGATCCGGC. It specifies CASSLAGQGSG. The full CDR3 protein is CASSLAGQGSGYTF. The chain uses TRBV7-9 and TRBJ1-2, with a weak D call TRBD1 (5 bases). The CDR3 end is not reached by the read, which stops 3 residues before it; the germline J gene fills it in. The CDR3 is 14 residues long. The germline V gene has CDR1 SEHNR and CDR2 FQNEAQ (reference sequence).

Worth noting for this clone: The DNA ends 3 residues before the CDR3 does, and the rest of the CDR3 is filled in from the germline J gene. V and J are TRBV2 and TRBJ2-3; TRBD1 agrees at 7 bases. Germline V gene lookup returns CDR1 SNHLY and CDR2 FYNNEI. The J segment lost 6 bases and the V segment lost 4 bases, leaving 7 bases of the junction unmatched. The CDR3 is 14 amino acids. CDR3 sequence reads: CASSADRSSDTQYF. The part of the CDR3 DNA that was read is TGTGCCAGCAGTGCGGACAGGTCAAGCGATACG. The variable domain in full, with the rest retrieved from reference TRBV2 and TRBJ2-3, is EPEVTQTPSHQVTQMGQEVILRCVPISNHLYFYWYRQILGQKVEFLVSFYNNEISEKSEIFDDQFSVERPDGSNFTLKIRSTKLEDSAMYFCASSADRSSDTQYFGPGTRLTVL.